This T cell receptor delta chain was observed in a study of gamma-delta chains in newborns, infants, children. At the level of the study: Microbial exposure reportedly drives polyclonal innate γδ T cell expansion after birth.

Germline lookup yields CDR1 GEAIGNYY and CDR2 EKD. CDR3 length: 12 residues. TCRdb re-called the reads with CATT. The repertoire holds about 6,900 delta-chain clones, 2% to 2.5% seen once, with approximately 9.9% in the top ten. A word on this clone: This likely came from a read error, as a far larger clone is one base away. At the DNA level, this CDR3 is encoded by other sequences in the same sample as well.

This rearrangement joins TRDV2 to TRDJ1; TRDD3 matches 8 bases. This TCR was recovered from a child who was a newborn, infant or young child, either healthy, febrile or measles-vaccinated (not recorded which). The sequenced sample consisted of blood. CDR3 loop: CACDTGIRELIF. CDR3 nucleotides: TGTGCTTGTGACACCGGGATACGGGAACTCATCTTT.